This T cell receptor (beta chain) emerged from a study of shared clonotypes between healthy human individuals. Study summary: Serving as donors were a couple of women and three men, whose ages spanned 18 to 49. General study points: An effect of sequencing depth on clonotype sharing among donors was expected.

This clone came up many times. Its antigen is unknown. V trimming: 5 bases; J trimming: 5 bases; junction bases outside the gene matches: 5. The CDR3 has 15 residues. The germline gives CDR1 SGHVS, CDR2 FNYEAQ. Sequencing on ten immunoSEQ deep assay plates was performed for unsorted PBMC DNA. Produced via immunoSEQ multiplex PCR; TCRdb's table is partial and in-frame only. This sample has about 490,000 clones; roughly 80% occur once, and the top ten carry approximately 12%. Those who donated were healthy HIV-negative adults, with no recent acute infections or vaccinations reported. This chain connects TRBV7-6 to TRBJ2-2, with 10 bases aligning to TRBD1. The receptor comes from a woman in her 40s in good health. Some clones in this sample may be carry-over from other donors' samples. Sequencing input: PBMCs. CDR3 bases: TGTGCCAGCAGCCTGGGGACAGGGGCAACCGGGGAGCTGTTTTTT. This gives the protein CASSLGTGATGELFF.